The next 21 T cell receptor beta chains were all read from a single sample in a study of blood T cell repertoires in COVID-19. This table comes from immunoSEQ multiplex PCR, and its TCRdb copy is limited to in-frame clones, with some not included. The sample consists of 100,000 to 120,000 clones, just over 75% of them appearing once. Sequencing was performed on peripheral blood. These receptors were taken from a woman older than 75 with acute or convalescent COVID-19.

The V and J genes are TRBV5-1 and TRBJ2-2, with 8 bases matching TRBD1. Germline lookup yields CDR1 SGHRS and CDR2 YFSETQ. This CDR3 is built from 14 residues. The V segment lost 4 bases and the J segment 5 bases; nucleotides outside the gene matches: 4. CDR3 nucleotide sequence: TGCGCCAGCAGCCAGACAGGGGAAACCGGGGAGCTGTTTTTT. Amino acids: CASSQTGETGELFF.

This clone was recorded only once. V is TRBV14 and J is TRBJ1-5; D unclear. V dropped 0 bases and J dropped 5 bases, with 20 bases sitting between them. The germline CDR1 and CDR2 sequences are SGHDN and FVKESK. This CDR3 has 18 residues. The CDR3 protein is CASSQDPRESQGYQPQHF. The CDR3 region has the DNA TGTGCCAGCAGCCAAGATCCACGGGAATCCCAAGGATATCAGCCCCAGCATTTT.

This clone was detected ten times or more. The chain is built from TRBV7-2 and TRBJ1-3; D is possibly TRBD1 (5 bases). The germline V gene has CDR1 SGHTA and CDR2 FQGNSA. V lost 5 bases to trimming and J lost 0 bases, with 11 bases between them. The CDR3 consists of 15 residues. The chain's CDR3 is CASSLDISSGNTIYF. DNA of the CDR3: TGTGCCAGCAGCCTGGACATTAGCTCTGGAAACACCATATATTTT.

The chain combines TRBV5-1 with TRBJ2-5, with 13 nucleotides matching TRBD2. The CDR3 length is 19 residues. Germline loops: CDR1 SGHRS, CDR2 YFSETQ. After removal of 3 bases from V and 0 bases from J, the junction contained 11 bases not matched to a gene. The CDR3 here is CASSWTSGGPPRYQETQYF. The DNA of the CDR3 is TGCGCCAGCAGCTGGACTAGCGGGGGTCCTCCCAGGTACCAAGAGACCCAGTACTTC.

This clone has more than one count but fewer than ten. The rearrangement joins TRBV5-6 to TRBJ1-1; perhaps TRBD1 as D (6 bases). The CDR3 length is 12 residues. Germline CDR1 SGHDT, CDR2 YYEEEE. The V end was cut by 2 bases, the J end by 10 bases, with 12 bases between. CDR3 DNA: TGTGCCAGCAGCTTTACAGGGACGGTAGCTTTCTTT. It yields the protein CASSFTGTVAFF.

The chain recombines TRBV2 with TRBJ2-4, with TRBD2 matching 7 bases. The V segment lost 6 bases and the J segment 4 bases; nucleotides outside the gene matches: 12. CDR3 length: 16 residues. Looked up from germline, CDR1 is SNHLY and CDR2 is FYNNEI. Here the CDR3 reads CASRLQVGGWKNIQYF. CDR3 sequence (DNA): TGTGCCAGCAGACTACAGGTGGGGGGGTGGAAAAACATTCAGTACTTC.

The chain carries TRBV24-1 and TRBJ2-6, with a possible D match to TRBD1 (6 bases). Germline-derived CDR1 and CDR2 are KGHDR and SFDVKD. The CDR3 is 16 amino acids. Trimming took off 3 bases at V and 0 bases at J, with 8 bases between the two ends. CDR3 residues: CATSDRDNSGANVLTF. CDR3 coding DNA: TGTGCCACCAGTGATCGGGACAACTCTGGGGCCAACGTCCTGACTTTC.

The chain uses TRBV9 and TRBJ2-7; TRBD1 aligns across 9 bases. This CDR3 has 18 amino acids. Germline CDR1 and CDR2: SGDLS and YYNGEE. Trimming at V came to 0 bases and at J to 4 bases, leaving 14 bases not matched to a gene. The CDR3 sequence: CASSVGIRRSGQGYEQYF. DNA for the CDR3: TGTGCCAGCAGCGTAGGCATAAGACGCTCGGGACAGGGATACGAGCAGTACTTC. Variable domain in full (rest from reference TRBV9 and TRBJ2-7): DSGVTQTPKHLITATGQRVTLRCSPRSGDLSVYWYQQSLDQGLQFLIQYYNGEERAKGNILERFSAQQFPDLHSELNLSSLELGDSALYFCASSVGIRRSGQGYEQYFGPGTRLTVT.

The V and J genes are TRBV2 and TRBJ1-1; no clear D. Trimming removed 8 bases from V and 5 bases from J, with 18 bases in between. Germline V CDR1 and CDR2: SNHLY, FYNNEI. The length of the CDR3 is 14 residues. The CDR3 DNA is TGTGCCAGCTACCCAAAGAGCCTCGGGACTGAAGCTTTCTTT. Protein product: CASYPKSLGTEAFF.

The rearrangement links TRBV11-1 to TRBJ2-7, with D perhaps matching TRBD2 (5 bases). The V gene lost 2 bases and the J gene lost 6 bases, with 17 bases spanning the gap. The CDR3 has 15 residues. Germline V gene data show CDR1 as SGHAT and CDR2 as FQDESV (reference sequence). In DNA, the CDR3 is TGTGCCAGCAGCTTACGTTCAAGCGGCCCGGGCGAGCAGTACTTC. Translated, it gives CASSLRSSGPGEQYF.

This rearrangement joins TRBV6-5 to TRBJ2-7; TRBD1 agrees at 7 bases. The length of the CDR3 is 13 residues. V trimming: 4 bases; J trimming: 3 bases; junction bases outside the gene matches: 3. Germline values: CDR1 MNHEY, CDR2 SVGAGI. CDR3 DNA sequence: TGTGCCAGCAGTTCCGGGACAGACTACGAGCAGTACTTC. Amino acids: CASSSGTDYEQYF.

The chain couples TRBV30 to TRBJ1-5; TRBD1 might be the D (5 bases). The CDR3 totals 13 residues. Germline V lookup: CDR1 GTSNPN, CDR2 SVGIG (reference sequence). V lost 5 bases and J 5 bases, leaving 13 bases between the germline ends. CDR3 sequence: CAWGKQGYQPQHF. The CDR3 region has the DNA TGTGCCTGGGGGAAGCAGGGTTATCAGCCCCAGCATTTT. Together with reference TRBV30 and TRBJ1-5, the CDR3 gives the full variable domain: SQTIHQWPATLVQPVGSPLSLECTVEGTSNPNLYWYRQAAGRGLQLLFYSVGIGQISSEVPQNLSASRPQDRQFILSSKKLLLSDSGFYLCAWGKQGYQPQHFGDGTRLSIL.

This rearrangement joins TRBV5-1 to TRBJ1-6; TRBD1 matches 7 bases. CDR1 is SGHRS, CDR2 YFSETQ, per germline. The CDR3 covers 14 residues. V dropped 6 bases and J dropped 5; count of bases not matched to a gene: 5. CDR3 nucleotides: TGCGCCAGCAAGGGGGACAGAGATAATTCACCCCTCCACTTT. It specifies CASKGDRDNSPLHF.

This clone was observed once. This sequence joins TRBV2 and TRBJ2-5, with 10 nucleotides matching TRBD2. The V and J ends lost 2 bases and 4 bases, in that order; junction bases with no gene match: 7. The germline gives CDR1 SNHLY, CDR2 FYNNEI. The CDR3 sequence is 16 residues long. CDR3 sequence reads: CASSEILAGDLETQYF. The CDR3 nucleotides read TGTGCCAGCAGTGAAATCCTAGCGGGGGACCTAGAGACCCAGTACTTC.

The chain is built from TRBV6-5 and TRBJ1-4, with D perhaps TRBD1 (5 bases). The CDR3 totals 16 residues. Germline CDR1 is MNHEY and CDR2 is SVGAGI. V was shortened by 1 base and J by 0 bases, with 9 bases between the two germline ends. CDR3 DNA sequence: TGTGCCAGCAGTTACTGGGGGGGTGCAACTAATGAAAAACTGTTTTTT. This translates into CASSYWGGATNEKLFF.

The chain links TRBV5-1 to TRBJ1-2; the D gene is possibly TRBD1 (5 bases). This CDR3 is built from 14 residues. V dropped 0 bases and J dropped 5 bases, with 11 bases sitting between them. From germline, CDR1 is SGHRS and CDR2 YFSETQ. The CDR3 DNA is TGCGCCAGCAGCTTGGAGCAGGGCCGATATGGCTACACCTTC. This sequence encodes CASSLEQGRYGYTF. Based on the CDR3 plus reference TRBV5-1 and TRBJ1-2, the full variable domain is KAGVTQTPRYLIKTRGQQVTLSCSPISGHRSVSWYQQTPGQGLQFLFEYFSETQRNKGNFPGRFSGRQFSNSRSEMNVSTLELGDSALYLCASSLEQGRYGYTFGSGTRLTVV.

The chain is built from TRBV2 and TRBJ2-7; TRBD1 aligns across 9 bases. The V gene's germline CDR1 is SNHLY and CDR2 FYNNEI. CDR3 length equals 14 residues. Trimming cost V 8 bases and J 1 base; bases outside gene matches: 6. Here the CDR3 reads CASRRDRESYEQYF. The CDR3 DNA follows: TGTGCCAGCCGCCGGGACAGGGAATCCTACGAGCAGTACTTC. The full variable domain, its missing parts supplied by reference TRBV2 and TRBJ2-7, is EPEVTQTPSHQVTQMGQEVILRCVPISNHLYFYWYRQILGQKVEFLVSFYNNEISEKSEIFDDQFSVERPDGSNFTLKIRSTKLEDSAMYFCASRRDRESYEQYFGPGTRLTVT.

The chain is built from TRBV29-1 and TRBJ2-1; 8 bases fit TRBD2. The CDR3 runs 13 residues. Germline lookup yields CDR1 SQVTM and CDR2 ANQGSEA. V dropped 7 bases and J dropped 9; count of bases not matched to a gene: 11. The CDR3 DNA follows: TGCAGCGGTGGTCTGAGCGGGAGAGTTGAGCAGTTCTTC. It specifies CSGGLSGRVEQFF.

The chain couples TRBV5-4 to TRBJ2-2; perhaps TRBD2 as D (5 bases). This CDR3 contains 16 residues. The V and J ends lost 4 bases and 0 bases respectively, with 13 bases between them. Germline assignment: CDR1 SGHNT and CDR2 YYREEE (reference sequence). CDR3 loop: CASSRGVDANTGELFF. The DNA of the CDR3 is TGTGCCAGCAGCCGGGGAGTGGACGCGAACACCGGGGAGCTGTTTTTT. The full variable domain, rest sourced from reference TRBV5-4 and TRBJ2-2, is ETGVTQSPTHLIKTRGQQVTLRCSSQSGHNTVSWYQQALGQGPQFIFQYYREEENGRGNFPPRFSGLQFPNYSSELNVNALELDDSALYLCASSRGVDANTGELFFGEGSRLTVL.

This chain uses TRBV5-1 with TRBJ2-2; 8 bases align to TRBD1. CDR1 SGHRS and CDR2 YFSETQ come from the germline V gene. The CDR3 has 14 amino acids. The V gene end was trimmed by 9 bases and the J gene end by 1 base; junction bases not matched to a gene: 5. CDR3 nucleotide sequence: TGCGCCACCTCCGGGACAGGGAACACCGGGGAGCTGTTTTTT. Translating gives CATSGTGNTGELFF.

The rearrangement links TRBV10-3 to TRBJ2-7; D is unresolved. The CDR3 contains 14 residues. The germline gives CDR1 ENHRY, CDR2 SYGVKD. The V and J ends lost 0 bases and 0 bases respectively, with 6 bases between them. The CDR3 region has the DNA TGTGCCATCAGTGAGTCCGGAGACTCCTACGAGCAGTACTTC. This translates into CAISESGDSYEQYF.